The rows below give T cell receptor beta chains drawn from one sample of a study of OX40 agonist ivuxolimab in advanced cancers. The assay was immunoSEQ multiplex PCR, and TCRdb's table has in-frame clones only and misses some. The profile covers about 76,000 clones, with roughly 88% appearing a single time and 5% to 7% taken by the ten largest. The sample consisted of CD4+ or CD8+ T cells sorted from blood, taken in a trial of the OX40 agonist ivuxolimab. All receptors derive from an adult with an advanced solid tumor such as melanoma, head and neck, liver or kidney cancer. Each CDR3 is given with its conserved first and last residue. A D gene is named only where the DNA matches it firmly. The size field is filled for only some rows; it gives once, few, many or a size class.

size	D	V	J	DNA	CDR3
once	-	TRBV12-2	TRBJ1-2	TGTGCAAGTCGCTTGGACAGGGTATTTAACTATGGCTACACCTTC	CASRLDRVFNYGYTF
once	-	TRBV7-2	TRBJ1-2	TGTGCCAGCAGCTTAGTGGGGCAGGACTATGGCTACACCTTC	CASSLVGQDYGYTF
-	-	TRBV7-2	TRBJ1-1	TGTGCCAGCAGCTTAGAGTATTTTTGGCGAAGCACTGAAGCTTTCTTT	CASSLEYFWRSTEAFF
-	-	TRBV28	TRBJ1-1	TGTGCCGTCAACGGTGCGGGGAACACTGAAGCTTTCTTT	CAVNGAGNTEAFF
few	-	TRBV27	TRBJ1-3	TGTGCCAGCAGTTTCTCGGGGGCTGGTGGAAACACCATATATTTT	CASSFSGAGGNTIYF
-	TRBD2	TRBV30	TRBJ2-7	TGTGCCTGGAGTGCGGGGACTAGCGGGGGGTCCTACGAGCAGTACTTC	CAWSAGTSGGSYEQYF
-	-	TRBV11-2	TRBJ2-1	TGTGCCAGCAGCTTGAGCAATGAGCAGTTCTTC	CASSLSNEQFF
-	-	TRBV9	TRBJ2-2	TGTGCCAGCAGCAAGGACGGGAACACCGGGGAGCTGTTTTTT	CASSKDGNTGELFF
-	TRBD1	TRBV2	TRBJ1-4	TGTGCCAGCAGTGGTGGGACAGGAGTAATTACACGGAAACTGTTTTTT	CASSGGTGVITRKLFF
-	-	TRBV5-6	TRBJ1-1	TGTGCCAGCAGCGTGGGGGACACTGAAGCTTTCTTT	CASSVGDTEAFF
-	-	TRBV9	TRBJ1-3	TGTGCCAGCAGCGTAGGAGGGACTGGAAACACCATATATTTT	CASSVGGTGNTIYF
once	TRBD1	TRBV7-8	TRBJ1-2	TGTGCCAGCAGCCCGTTTGAGGGCCAGGGGGCTGGTGGCTACACCTTC	CASSPFEGQGAGGYTF
-	-	TRBV10-3	TRBJ2-7	TGTGCCATCAGTGAAGATAGAACCTACGAGCAGTACTTC	CAISEDRTYEQYF